One and the same sample provided the 6 T cell receptor beta chains below, sequenced in a study of spatial heterogeneity in lung cancer. Their recognized antigens are unknown. Study-wide findings and caveats: For expanded intratumoral alpha and beta TCRs, counts tracked tumor mutation counts.

Indicated time point: sample taken at primary tumor resection. TCRdb ran MiXCR on the 5' RACE reads and lists one entry per CDR3 protein. The sample shows approximately 12,000 distinct CDR3 sequences, 4% to 5.5% of them seen only once. Sequencing used lung tumor tissue, obtained at surgery. Every receptor here comes from a male donor with early-stage non-small cell lung cancer.

There are many counts of this clonotype. The chain joins TRBV6-2 or TRBV6-3 to TRBJ1-5, with D possibly matching TRBD1 (5 bases). The V gene lost 4 bases and the J gene lost 0 bases, with 13 bases spanning the gap. Per the germline V gene, CDR1 is MNHEY and CDR2 is SVGEGT. This CDR3 comprises 16 residues. The CDR3 spells CASSSGSGASNQPQHF. The DNA of the CDR3 is TGTGCCAGCAGTTCAGGATCCGGGGCTAGCAATCAGCCCCAGCATTTT.

The sample holds many counts of this clonotype. The rearrangement joins TRBV2 to TRBJ2-3, with 7 bases lining up with TRBD1. Losses at the gene ends were 1 base for V and 2 bases for J; bases not matched to a gene: 9. Per the germline V gene, CDR1 is SNHLY and CDR2 is FYNNEI. The CDR3 loop spans 17 amino acids. CDR3 nucleotides: TGTGCCAGCAGTGAAGGGACAGGCAGCCCAGACACAGATACGCAGTATTTT. As protein: CASSEGTGSPDTDTQYF.

In this sample, this clonotype turned up many times. This chain connects TRBV7-2 to TRBJ1-1, with 8 nucleotides matching TRBD1. In germline, CDR1 is SGHTA, CDR2 FQGNSA. The CDR3 spans 14 residues. The junction had 8 bases not matched to a gene; V was cut back by 5 bases and J by 6 bases. The CDR3 DNA reads as TGTGCCAGCAGCGGCAGGGGGCCCGAGGCTGAAGCTTTCTTT. Translation gives CASSGRGPEAEAFF. Using reference TRBV7-2 and TRBJ1-1 for the parts outside the CDR3, the full variable domain is GAGVSQSPSNKVTEKGKDVELRCDPISGHTALYWYRQSLGQGLEFLIYFQGNSAPDKSGLPSDRFSAERTGGSVSTLTIQRTQQEDSAVYLCASSGRGPEAEAFFGQGTRLTVV.

Ten or more counts support this clonotype. The CDR3 loop is CASSLMQTAHYGYTF. CDR3 in DNA: TGTGCCAGCAGCTTAATGCAAACAGCGCACTATGGCTACACCTTC. The V call is TRBV7-2, the J call TRBJ1-2, with D unresolved. This CDR3 has 15 residues. V gave up 2 bases and J gave up 3 bases, with 13 bases separating them. Germline loops: CDR1 SGHTA, CDR2 FQGNSA.

This clonotype was counted at least ten times. The CDR3 region has the DNA TGTGCCAGCAGTAAATCGTGGCTGATCAGCACTTATGGCTACACCTTC. Its translation: CASSKSWLISTYGYTF. The rearrangement joins TRBV6-5 to TRBJ1-2; no firm D call. V was shortened by 5 bases and J by 5 bases, with 21 bases between the two germline ends. This CDR3 is 16 amino acids long. Germline CDR1 is MNHEY and CDR2 is SVGAGI.

This clonotype has a handful of counts. The rearrangement joins TRBV6-1 to TRBJ1-3; D not resolved. This CDR3 has 15 amino acids. The germline V gene has CDR1 MNHNS and CDR2 SASEGT. With 5 bases removed from V and 0 bases from J, the gap between germline ends came to 11 bases. The CDR3 here is CASSQLSFSGNTIYF. CDR3 DNA: TGTGCCAGCAGTCAACTCAGCTTCTCTGGAAACACCATATATTTT.